The rows below give T cell receptor beta chains drawn from one sample of a study of cytomegalovirus exposure and HLA in healthy donors. Sequenced by immunoSEQ multiplex PCR; TCRdb stores in-frame clones only, minus some. The profile shows about 87,000 clones, over 65% of them singletons. Sequencing used PBMCs. The receptors here all came from a man aged 30 to 39 in good health and CMV-seropositive. Each CDR3 is given with its conserved first and last residue. A D gene is named only where the DNA matches it firmly. Rows give clone size only sometimes, using once, few, many, or a class for an expanded clone.

size	V	D	J	CDR3	DNA
NA	TRBV7-2	NA	TRBJ2-7	CASSPRATYEQYF	TGTGCCAGCAGCCCCAGGGCCACCTACGAGCAGTACTTC
few	TRBV19	TRBD1	TRBJ2-7	CASSSTQGFEQYF	TGTGCCAGTAGTAGTACACAGGGGTTCGAGCAGTACTTC
NA	TRBV9	TRBD2	TRBJ2-2	CASSSPAPSGGAGGELFF	TGTGCCAGCAGCTCCCCGGCCCCTAGCGGGGGGGCCGGCGGGGAGCTGTTTTTT
NA	TRBV6-1	NA	TRBJ1-1	CASSGGGDTEAFF	TGTGCCAGCAGCGGGGGAGGGGACACTGAAGCTTTCTTT
once	TRBV27	NA	TRBJ1-5	CASGLYSNQPQNF	TGTGCCAGCGGACTTTATAGCAATCAGCCCCAGAATTTT
NA	TRBV6-1	TRBD1	TRBJ1-4	CASSPGTAWEKLFF	TGTGCCAGCAGTCCCGGGACAGCTTGGGAAAAACTGTTTTTT
NA	TRBV7-2	TRBD2	TRBJ2-3	CASSSGLAGPDTQYF	TGTGCCAGCAGCTCCGGACTAGCGGGGCCGGATACGCAGTATTTT
NA	TRBV4-2	NA	TRBJ1-5	CASSQDSKAQPQHF	TGTGCCAGCAGCCAAGATAGTAAAGCTCAGCCCCAGCATTTT
once	TRBV6-5	TRBD1	TRBJ2-3	CASSYGQGATDTQYF	TGTGCCAGCAGTTACGGACAGGGGGCAACAGATACGCAGTATTTT
NA	TRBV7-3	NA	TRBJ2-3	CASSFGTVTDTQYF	TGTGCCAGCAGCTTTGGTACAGTCACAGATACGCAGTATTTT
NA	TRBV7-2	TRBD1	TRBJ2-5	CASSLENRGMAQYF	TGTGCCAGCAGCTTAGAGAACAGGGGAATGGCCCAGTACTTC
NA	TRBV27	NA	TRBJ2-2	CASRRDRHIVTGELFF	TGTGCCAGCAGACGTGACAGACACATCGTGACCGGGGAGCTGTTTTTT
NA	TRBV19	NA	TRBJ1-5	CASNPANSNQPQHF	TGTGCCAGTAACCCAGCGAATAGCAATCAGCCCCAGCATTTT
NA	TRBV5-1	NA	TRBJ2-3	CASSFGQRTDTQYF	TGCGCCAGCAGCTTTGGACAGCGCACAGATACGCAGTATTTT
NA	TRBV6-5	TRBD1	TRBJ2-7	CASSQGTGGYEQYF	TGTGCCAGCAGTCAAGGGACAGGGGGCTACGAGCAGTACTTC
NA	TRBV5-6	NA	TRBJ1-3	CASSFRVGSSGNTIYF	TGTGCCAGCAGCTTTCGCGTGGGGAGCTCTGGAAACACCATATATTTT
NA	TRBV25-1	TRBD1	TRBJ1-4	CASVKTGVNEKLFF	TGTGCCAGCGTAAAAACAGGGGTGAATGAAAAACTGTTTTTT
NA	TRBV5-1	NA	TRBJ1-1	CASSLKAGSDPEAFF	TGCGCCAGCAGCTTGAAGGCGGGCAGCGACCCTGAAGCTTTCTTT
NA	TRBV15	NA	TRBJ1-5	CATSKSSAQMNQPQHF	TGTGCCACCAGCAAAAGCTCAGCGCAGATGAATCAGCCCCAGCATTTT
NA	TRBV2	TRBD2	TRBJ2-7	CASRVLAGEGYF	TGTGCCAGCAGGGTACTAGCGGGGGAGGGATACTTC
NA	TRBV5-4	TRBD1	TRBJ2-7	CASSGDRGQGSSYEQYF	TGTGCCAGCAGCGGAGACAGGGGGCAAGGAAGCTCCTACGAGCAGTACTTC
NA	TRBV5-1	NA	TRBJ1-5	CASSLAGGLVEPQHF	TGCGCCAGCAGCTTGGCCGGAGGGCTAGTAGAGCCCCAGCATTTT
NA	TRBV2	NA	TRBJ2-3	CASTYTDTQYF	TGTGCCAGCACCTACACAGATACGCAGTATTTT
NA	TRBV6-5	NA	TRBJ1-2	CASSYSPQGSFYGYTF	TGTGCCAGCAGTTACTCCCCACAGGGAAGCTTTTATGGCTACACCTTC
NA	TRBV29-1	TRBD1	TRBJ1-1	CSVGTGQAFF	TGCAGCGTAGGGACAGGACAAGCTTTCTTT
NA	TRBV4-1	NA	TRBJ1-1	CASSQDKRQGGTEAFF	TGCGCCAGCAGCCAAGATAAGAGGCAGGGAGGCACTGAAGCTTTCTTT
NA	TRBV14	NA	TRBJ1-1	CASSQGPFEAFF	TGTGCCAGCAGCCAAGGGCCATTTGAAGCTTTCTTT
NA	TRBV6-1	NA	TRBJ2-7	CASRPRGASPYEQYF	TGTGCCAGCAGACCCCGGGGGGCTTCTCCCTACGAGCAGTACTTC
NA	TRBV10-3	NA	TRBJ2-2	CAISGGQDKLTGELFF	TGTGCCATCAGTGGGGGACAAGATAAGTTAACCGGGGAGCTGTTTTTT
NA	TRBV7-2	TRBD2	TRBJ2-4	CASSPITWGGVAKNIQYF	TGTGCCAGCAGTCCAATTACATGGGGGGGAGTAGCCAAAAACATTCAGTACTTC
NA	TRBV27	TRBD2	TRBJ2-2	CARGLAGPYHAGELFF	TGTGCCAGGGGACTAGCGGGACCCTACCACGCCGGGGAGCTGTTTTTT
NA	TRBV6-7	NA	TRBJ2-5	CASSQVRSSSWEHRETQYF	TGTGCCAGCAGCCAAGTTCGTAGTTCTAGCTGGGAACATAGGGAGACCCAGTACTTC
few	TRBV27	NA	TRBJ2-5	CASSSLGQGIETQYF	TGTGCCAGCAGTTCCCTGGGCCAGGGGATAGAGACCCAGTACTTC
NA	TRBV7-7	NA	TRBJ2-5	CASSLVKGETQYF	TGTGCTAGCAGCTTAGTTAAGGGGGAGACCCAGTACTTC
NA	TRBV4-1	NA	TRBJ1-2	CASRRLYRGRAGDYGYTF	TGCGCCAGCAGGCGCCTATATCGGGGGAGAGCTGGTGACTATGGCTACACCTTC
few	TRBV27	TRBD2	TRBJ2-7	CASSLGLASYEQYF	TGTGCCAGCAGCCTGGGACTAGCGTCGTACGAGCAGTACTTC
once	TRBV28	TRBD1	TRBJ2-4	CASSFLGTGTRDIQYF	TGTGCCAGCAGTTTTTTGGGGACAGGGACGCGGGACATTCAGTACTTC
NA	TRBV9	NA	TRBJ1-2	CASNLERDSNYGYTF	TGTGCCAGCAACCTAGAGCGAGACTCTAACTATGGCTACACCTTC
NA	TRBV7-2	TRBD2	TRBJ2-1	CASSSNPGLENEQFF	TGTGCCAGCAGCAGTAATCCCGGACTAGAGAATGAGCAGTTCTTC
NA	TRBV5-1	TRBD1	TRBJ1-1	CASSFRDRGGNTEAFF	TGCGCCAGCAGCTTCCGGGACAGGGGGGGAAACACTGAAGCTTTCTTT
NA	TRBV16	NA	TRBJ1-3	CASSQSAGSGNTIYF	TGTGCCAGCAGCCAATCGGCGGGCTCTGGAAACACCATATATTTT
NA	TRBV15	NA	TRBJ2-6	CATSREGLWANVLPF	TGTGCCACCAGCAGAGAGGGGCTCTGGGCCAACGTCCTGCCTTTC
NA	TRBV4-1	NA	TRBJ1-2	CASSQDGLQGNYGYTF	TGCGCCAGCAGCCAAGACGGCCTGCAGGGGAACTATGGCTACACCTTC
NA	TRBV29-1	NA	TRBJ1-3	CSAGGSSGNTIYF	TGCAGCGCTGGGGGGAGCTCTGGAAACACCATATATTTT
NA	TRBV2	NA	TRBJ2-3	CASSQPRQADTQYF	TGTGCCAGCAGCCAGCCCCGACAGGCAGATACGCAGTATTTT
NA	TRBV28	TRBD1	TRBJ1-4	CASSSLNRGTNEKLFF	TGTGCCAGCAGTTCCCTAAACAGGGGCACTAATGAAAAACTGTTTTTT